This T cell receptor beta chain was sequenced during a study of T cells expressing NK-cell markers. Regarding the study as a whole: The dominant NKG2C+ clonotypes represented roughly 1.0-7.5% of CD8+ T cells in about six donors.

TCRdb reanalyzed the 5' RACE reads and collapses them to one entry per CDR3 protein, without DNA. This repertoire comprises 200,000 to 300,000 distinct CDR3 sequences; its ten largest clones make up about 0.39%. A remark on this clonotype: Its target is not known.

CDR1 SQVTM and CDR2 ANQGSEA come from the germline V gene. This CDR3 comprises 12 residues. The material sequenced was blood T cells: a sorted CD56 or NKG2C T cell subset, CD4+ or CD8+ T cells, or bulk PBMC T cells (not recorded which). This receptor was obtained from a young man in good health. The chain is built from TRBV29-1 and TRBJ1-3. The CDR3 sequence is CSVSEGIGTIYF.